This entry describes one T cell receptor beta chain. The data were taken from a study of T cell changes during pregnancy in multiple sclerosis. Assay used: immunoSEQ multiplex PCR; TCRdb lists only in-frame clones, some missing. The top ten clones hold around 3.2% of a sample with some 70,000 clones, approximately 86% of them seen once. This material consisted of peripheral blood, taken before pregnancy. The receptor was isolated from a female donor with multiple sclerosis, enrolled in a pregnancy study.

CDR3 nucleotide sequence: TGTGCCAGCAGTTCAGGGGGAACTGGAAACACCATATATTTT. Translating it yields CASSSGGTGNTIYF. The V call is TRBV6-5, the J call TRBJ1-3; 7 nucleotides align to TRBD1. V gave up 4 bases and J gave up 2 bases; unmatched junction bases: 2. Per the germline V gene, CDR1 is MNHEY and CDR2 is SVGAGI. This CDR3 is 14 amino acids long.